The entry below describes one TCR beta chain. This record comes from a study of T cell responses to AZD1222 COVID-19 vaccine. Here immunoSEQ multiplex PCR was the method, and the copy in TCRdb shows in-frame clones only, minus some. The data show about 72,000 clones, 70% to 90% seen once. V lost 6 bases to trimming and J lost 3 bases, with 15 bases between them. CDR1 LNHDA and CDR2 SQIVND come from the germline V gene (reference sequence). This CDR3 spans 15 amino acids. The sample was peripheral blood, taken 28 days after the second AZD1222 dose. This sequence was found in an adult who received the AZD1222 COVID-19 vaccine. The chain couples TRBV19 to TRBJ1-3; D possibly corresponds to TRBD1 (6 bases). The CDR3 DNA sequence: TGTGCCAGTAGCGATCGGGACATCCGTGGAAACACCATATATTTT. Encoded protein: CASSDRDIRGNTIYF.